Detailed here is one T cell receptor beta chain. The antigen is undetermined. The sample belongs to a study of shared clonotypes between healthy human individuals. The method was immunoSEQ multiplex PCR; TCRdb's version includes in-frame clones alone and lacks a portion of them. The sample has about 380,000 clones; 95% to 97% are singletons. Germline CDR1 reads SGHVS; CDR2 reads FQNEAQ. CDR3 length equals 17 residues. Trimming pared 4 bases from V and 0 bases from J, leaving 16 bases between. Study outcomes and limitations: Naive subsets, compared against memory subsets, generally had larger estimated richness values. Naive CD4 clonotypes overlapped across a handful of donors at approximately 5.5%. Relative to clonotypes present in all four donors, those not shared had lower generation probabilities. Researchers sampled only blood; tissue repertoires likely differ.

The genes are TRBV7-8 and TRBJ2-4; D unclear. Sequencing used memory CD8+ T cells sorted from blood. This sample's subset: CD45RO+ cells pooled with CCR7-negative TemRA cells. The sequence was obtained from a man aged 30 to 39 in good health. CDR3 bases: TGTGCCAGCAGCTCAAAAGCCCCCCTGTTAGCCAAAAACATTCAGTACTTC. Translating it yields CASSSKAPLLAKNIQYF. Together with reference TRBV7-8 and TRBJ2-4, the CDR3 gives the full variable domain: GAGVSQSPRYKVAKRGQDVALRCDPISGHVSLFWYQQALGQGPEFLTYFQNEAQLDKSGLPSDRFFAERPEGSVSTLKIQRTQQEDSAVYLCASSSKAPLLAKNIQYFGAGTRLSVL.